The 3 T cell receptor beta chains given below trace back to one sample, sequenced in a study of T-cell memory formation after mild COVID-19. TCRdb used MiXCR to reprocess the 5' RACE reads, holding one entry per CDR3 protein. The sample contains 280,000 or so distinct CDR3 sequences, about a sixth of which appear only once. The sample consisted of PBMCs or a T cell subset sorted from them (not recorded which). The receptors were sampled from a man younger than 30 who had mild COVID-19 (a few samples of this study predate the infection). Cell type and time point are not known.

This clonotype occurred many times. The chain recombines TRBV20-1 with TRBJ2-1; D is ambiguous. The CDR3 extends over 11 amino acids. Germline V gives CDR1 DFQATT, CDR2 SNEGSKA (reference sequence). V gave up 3 bases and J gave up 7 bases, with 7 bases separating them. The CDR3 is CSARRENEQFF. The CDR3 DNA reads TGCAGTGCTAGGCGCGAGAATGAGCAGTTCTTC.

In its sample, this clonotype was seen many times. The chain carries TRBV18 and TRBJ2-3; tentative D call: TRBD2 (5 bases). Germline loops: CDR1 KGHSH, CDR2 LQKENI. The CDR3 spans 14 residues. Trimming removed 8 bases from V and 6 bases from J, with 18 bases in between. The CDR3: CASAISGRSDTQYF. The DNA for the CDR3 is TGTGCCAGCGCAATAAGCGGCCGCTCGGATACGCAGTATTTT.

This chain joins TRBV7-8 and TRBJ1-2, with a tentative D call TRBD1 (5 bases). Germline V gene data show CDR1 as SGHVS and CDR2 as FQNEAQ. The V end was cut by 1 base, the J end by 6 bases, with 12 bases between. The length of the CDR3 is 14 residues. CDR3 DNA: TGTGCCAGCAGCTTAGAAGGCAGGGCCCATGGCTACACCTTC. Translating gives CASSLEGRAHGYTF.